These 25 T cell receptor beta chains originate from one sample sequenced in a study of CD8 T cells in Susac syndrome. An amount of RNA that ranged from roughly 0.45 to 1 ug was reverse transcribed with random hexamers. Using its own MiXCR run on the immunoSEQ multiplex PCR reads, TCRdb lists one record per CDR3 protein. Seen here are 95,000 to 150,000 distinct CDR3 sequences, about 94% observed once, and the top ten hold around 0.27%. Specimen: CD8+ T cells from PBMCs. Receptor source: a human donor with Susac syndrome.

CDR3 region: CASSPVGKVNTGELFF. CDR3 nucleotides: TGTGCCAGCAGCCCAGTCGGTAAAGTAAACACCGGGGAGCTGTTTTTT. The chain uses TRBV9 and TRBJ2-2; no definite D call. The length of the CDR3 is 16 residues. Trimming cost V 4 bases and J 2 bases, with 15 bases left between them. Germline CDR1 is SGDLS and CDR2 is YYNGEE.

The chain uses TRBV19 and TRBJ2-7, with 10 positions matching TRBD2. This CDR3 contains 11 residues. With 7 bases clipped from V and 7 bases from J, the junction kept 1 base outside the gene matches. Germline loops: CDR1 LNHDA, CDR2 SQIVND (reference sequence). CDR3 loop: CASTSGGEQYF. In nucleotides, the CDR3 is TGTGCCAGTACTAGCGGGGGTGAGCAGTACTTC.

The genes are TRBV2 and TRBJ2-5; maybe TRBD1 (6 bases). Germline CDR1 reads SNHLY; CDR2 reads FYNNEI. V was pared by 6 bases and J by 0 bases, with 14 bases between. This CDR3 is built from 15 residues. CDR3 loop: CASRGAGTHQETQYF. CDR3 sequence (DNA): TGTGCCAGCAGGGGGGCCGGGACGCACCAAGAGACCCAGTACTTC.

The chain is built from TRBV9 and TRBJ1-3, with D possibly being TRBD1 (5 bases). V was clipped by 0 bases and J by 1 base, with 8 bases between them. CDR3 length equals 15 residues. Germline CDR1 is SGDLS and CDR2 is YYNGEE. CDR3 sequence: CASSVGQTSGNTIYF. CDR3 nucleotides: TGTGCCAGCAGCGTAGGACAGACTTCTGGAAACACCATATATTTT. Based on the CDR3 plus reference TRBV9 and TRBJ1-3, the full variable domain is DSGVTQTPKHLITATGQRVTLRCSPRSGDLSVYWYQQSLDQGLQFLIQYYNGEERAKGNILERFSAQQFPDLHSELNLSSLELGDSALYFCASSVGQTSGNTIYFGEGSWLTVV.

The gene calls are TRBV29-1 and TRBJ2-7; a possible D gene is TRBD1 (5 bases). The CDR3 contains 13 residues. Trimming removed 6 bases at V and 0 bases at J, with 12 bases between. The germline gives CDR1 SQVTM, CDR2 ANQGSEA. CDR3 sequence (DNA): TGCAGCGTCTTTGACAGCAGCTCCTACGAGCAGTACTTC. Its protein product is CSVFDSSSYEQYF.

The rearrangement joins TRBV27 to TRBJ1-2; 8 nucleotides line up with TRBD1. Trimming removed 6 bases from V and 7 bases from J; junction bases left unmatched: 13. This CDR3 is built from 15 residues. The germline V gene has CDR1 MNHEY and CDR2 SMNVEV (reference sequence). CDR3 residues: CASSGDAGGRRGYTF. The CDR3 nucleotides read TGTGCCAGCAGCGGCGACGCAGGGGGCAGGCGTGGCTACACCTTC.

This rearrangement joins TRBV7-2 to TRBJ2-3, with TRBD2 matching over 12 bases. Germline values: CDR1 SGHTA, CDR2 FQGNSA. Trimming cost V 5 bases and J 4 bases; bases outside gene matches: 7. This CDR3 contains 16 residues. CDR3 protein: CASSLTSGGSPDTQYF. DNA of the CDR3: TGTGCCAGCAGCCTCACTAGCGGGGGGTCGCCAGATACGCAGTATTTT.

V gene TRBV24-1 combines with J gene TRBJ2-1, with 8 bases matching TRBD2. J lost 8 bases, V lost 3 bases, and 5 bases had no gene match. Germline V gene sequence: CDR1 KGHDR, CDR2 SFDVKD. The CDR3 covers 14 residues. The CDR3 reads CATSDNVAGYEQFF. Here the CDR3 DNA reads TGTGCCACCAGTGATAACGTAGCGGGGTATGAGCAGTTCTTC.

This clonotype was recorded only once. This chain joins TRBV29-1 and TRBJ2-7; D gene uncertain. Trimming shortened V by 0 bases and J by 7 bases, and 13 bases separated the two germline ends. The CDR3 consists of 13 residues. The V gene's germline CDR1 is SQVTM and CDR2 ANQGSEA. CDR3 region: CSVEDPPAPEQYF. CDR3 nucleotides: TGCAGCGTTGAAGATCCCCCCGCGCCAGAGCAGTACTTC.

The chain has TRBV11-2 and TRBJ2-2; 7 bases agree with TRBD2. The CDR3 extends over 14 amino acids. J gave up 6 bases and V 5 bases, and 6 bases lay outside the gene matches. CDR1 is SGHAT, CDR2 FQNNGV, per germline. The CDR3 protein is CASSLRGGPGELFF. The DNA of the CDR3 is TGTGCCAGCAGCCTCCGCGGGGGTCCCGGGGAGCTGTTTTTT.

The rearrangement links TRBV9 to TRBJ2-1; 9 bases map to TRBD2. The length of the CDR3 is 15 residues. Germline CDR1 and CDR2: SGDLS and YYNGEE. V dropped 0 bases and J dropped 9; count of bases not matched to a gene: 7. The CDR3 is CASSVGIAGESEQFF. DNA for the CDR3: TGTGCCAGCAGCGTAGGAATAGCGGGGGAGAGTGAGCAGTTCTTC.

V gene TRBV4-2 combines with J gene TRBJ2-7; D tentatively fits TRBD1 or TRBD2 (6 bases each). V gave up 0 bases and J gave up 4 bases, with 13 bases separating them. The V gene's germline CDR1 is LGHNA and CDR2 YNFKEQ. The CDR3 is made up of 15 amino acids. CDR3 region: CASSQEATGAYEQYF. CDR3 nucleotide sequence: TGTGCCAGCAGCCAAGAAGCGACGGGGGCGTACGAGCAGTACTTC.

The rearrangement links TRBV30 to TRBJ1-2, with D perhaps TRBD1 (6 bases). Between the trimmed V and J ends, which lost 0 bases and 6 bases, there was a span of 11 bases. Germline CDR1 reads GTSNPN; CDR2 reads SVGIG (reference sequence). The CDR3 runs 13 residues. CDR3 amino acids: CAWSVRAGDGYTF. The CDR3 nucleotides are TGTGCCTGGAGTGTAAGGGCAGGGGATGGCTACACCTTC.

This chain connects TRBV20-1 to TRBJ1-1; 10 bases are a match to TRBD1. V lost 0 bases and J lost 2; bases outside the gene matches: 3. This CDR3 region has 15 residues. Germline-derived CDR1 and CDR2 are DFQATT and SNEGSKA (reference sequence). DNA of the CDR3: TGCAGTGCTAGAGATAGGGACAGGGGAAACACTGAAGCTTTCTTT. Its translation is CSARDRDRGNTEAFF.

The chain has TRBV30 and TRBJ1-2; D unresolved. Trimming took off 1 base at V and 4 bases at J, with 10 bases between the two ends. The CDR3 is 13 amino acids. The germline V gene has CDR1 GTSNPN and CDR2 SVGIG (reference sequence). CDR3 sequence reads: CAWSAAASYGYTF. DNA of the CDR3: TGTGCCTGGAGTGCGGCAGCTTCCTATGGCTACACCTTC.

V usage is TRBV11-2 and J usage is TRBJ2-4, with D tentatively TRBD1 or TRBD2 (5 bases each). CDR1 and CDR2 (germline): SGHAT, FQNNGV. The CDR3 has 12 amino acids. The V end was cut by 6 bases, the J end by 6 bases, with 9 bases between. The CDR3 DNA sequence: TGTGCCAGCAGATCGGGACCAAACATTCAGTACTTC. As protein: CASRSGPNIQYF.

The V and J genes are TRBV2 and TRBJ1-2, with D perhaps matching TRBD1 (5 bases). The CDR3 is made up of 16 amino acids. The germline V gene encodes CDR1 SNHLY and CDR2 FYNNEI. Trimming took 2 bases from V and 1 from J, leaving 14 bases between them. The CDR3 spells CASSELGGSINYGYTF. The DNA of the CDR3 is TGTGCCAGCAGTGAACTTGGGGGGTCCATTAACTATGGCTACACCTTC.

The rearrangement uses TRBV6-5 and TRBJ2-7, with 8 bases aligning to TRBD1. V was pared by 0 bases and J by 7 bases, with 8 bases of the junction left unmatched. In germline, CDR1 is MNHEY, CDR2 SVGAGI. There are 15 residues in the CDR3. Here the CDR3 reads CASSYSQGARREQYF. The CDR3 DNA reads as TGTGCCAGCAGTTACTCCCAGGGGGCGAGGAGGGAGCAGTACTTC.

The chain couples TRBV14 to TRBJ1-2; maybe TRBD1 (5 bases). With 1 base removed from V and 3 bases from J, the gap between germline ends came to 9 bases. The CDR3 covers 14 residues. CDR1 is SGHDN and CDR2 is FVKESK in the germline V gene. The CDR3 DNA reads as TGTGCCAGCAGCCAAGTAACGGGGGACTATGGCTACACCTTC. Protein: CASSQVTGDYGYTF. The complete variable domain, with remaining parts taken from reference TRBV14 and TRBJ1-2, reads EAGVTQFPSHSVIEKGQTVTLRCDPISGHDNLYWYRRVMGKEIKFLLHFVKESKQDESGMPNNRFLAERTGGTYSTLKVQPAELEDSGVYFCASSQVTGDYGYTFGSGTRLTVV.

This chain links TRBV15 with TRBJ2-3; the D is unclear. The CDR3 loop spans 14 amino acids. Germline CDR1 and CDR2: LNHNV and YYDKDF (reference sequence). The V and J ends lost 2 bases and 5 bases respectively, with 11 bases between them. CDR3 in amino acids: CATSRTQQIDTQYF. The CDR3 DNA reads TGTGCCACCAGCAGAACCCAGCAGATAGATACGCAGTATTTT.

The V and J genes are TRBV29-1 and TRBJ2-5, with TRBD2 identical over 7 bases. V was pared by 7 bases and J by 5 bases, with 10 bases of the junction left unmatched. Per germline, CDR1 SQVTM and CDR2 ANQGSEA. The CDR3 loop spans 13 amino acids. DNA for the CDR3: TGCAGCGCCCAGATGGGGGGGAGGGAGACCCAGTACTTC. Its protein product is CSAQMGGRETQYF.

The rearrangement links TRBV21-1 to TRBJ2-4; the listed D gene, TRBD1, was not tested against the DNA. TRBV21-1 is classified as a pseudogene. The CDR3 runs to 13 residues. DNA for the CDR3: TGTGCCACCCCCGGGACAGTGAAAAACATTCAGTACTTC. It yields the protein CATPGTVKNIQYF.

The chain has TRBV3-1 and TRBJ2-2; D is uncertain. Deletions cut 3 bases from V and 0 bases from J, with 5 bases between. This CDR3 is 14 amino acids long. Germline V gene lookup returns CDR1 LGHDT and CDR2 YNNKEL (reference sequence). CDR3 protein: CASSHTANTGELFF. Here the CDR3 DNA reads TGTGCCAGCAGCCACACGGCGAACACCGGGGAGCTGTTTTTT.

The chain couples TRBV6-5 to TRBJ1-1, with D uncertain. The V end was cut by 2 bases, the J end by 7 bases, with 17 bases between. The V gene's germline CDR1 is MNHEY and CDR2 SVGAGI. This CDR3 spans 15 amino acids. CDR3 DNA sequence: TGTGCCAGCAGTTACACGACGGGGATTTTGGGTGAAGCTTTCTTT. Translating gives CASSYTTGILGEAFF.

With regard to this clonotype: It is unclear where the CDR3 begins or ends on the DNA, so no DNA is shown, and the CDR3 is as TCRdb lists it. Here the CDR3 reads CASSKFGGGSTDTQYF. V gene TRBV21-1 combines with J gene TRBJ2-3; TRBD1, as called in the table, went unchecked against the DNA. TRBV21-1 is a known pseudogene. Both ends counted, the CDR3 spans 16 residues.